One and the same sample provided the 2 T cell receptor beta chains below, sequenced in a study of blood T cell repertoires in COVID-19 (TCRdb year 2020). Receptor libraries were prepared by the immunoSEQ multiplex PCR assay. As stored in TCRdb, this immuneACCESS dataset retains in-frame rearrangements with V and J assigned. A fraction of the clones does not appear; measured against another copy, unresolved V genes explain less than half of the discrepancy, and the remainder lacks a known reason. In this sample the table shows about 200,000 clones, 70% to 90% of which occur a single time. The ten most abundant clones make up about 22% of the sample. Sequencing input: peripheral blood. The receptors here all came from a man between 60 and 75 years old with active or convalescent COVID-19.

This clone was observed a few times. J is TRBJ2-3 and V is TRBV2, with D tentatively TRBD1 (5 bases). The CDR3 length is 13 residues. V lost 7 bases to trimming and J lost 2 bases, with 10 bases between them. Germline lookup yields CDR1 SNHLY and CDR2 FYNNEI. DNA for the CDR3: TGTGCCAGCAAGGACAATCCCACAGATACGCAGTATTTT. Its translation is CASKDNPTDTQYF.

The chain joins TRBV19 to TRBJ1-1, with D maybe TRBD1 (5 bases). V was pared by 7 bases and J by 4 bases, with 13 bases between. The germline V gene encodes CDR1 LNHDA and CDR2 SQIVND (reference sequence). The CDR3 runs 13 residues. CDR3 sequence (DNA): TGTGCCAGTAACCCTACAGGTAGCACTGAAGCTTTCTTT. As protein: CASNPTGSTEAFF.